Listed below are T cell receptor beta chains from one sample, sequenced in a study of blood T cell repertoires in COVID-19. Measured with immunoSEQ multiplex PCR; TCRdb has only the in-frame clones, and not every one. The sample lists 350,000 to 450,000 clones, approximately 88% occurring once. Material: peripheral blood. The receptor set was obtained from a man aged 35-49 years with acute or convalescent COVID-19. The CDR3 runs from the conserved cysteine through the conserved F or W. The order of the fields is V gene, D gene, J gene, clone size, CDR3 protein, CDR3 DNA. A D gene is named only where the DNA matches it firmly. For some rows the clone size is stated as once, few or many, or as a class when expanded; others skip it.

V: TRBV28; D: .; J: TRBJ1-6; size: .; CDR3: CASTPRQGAPLHF; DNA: TGTGCCAGCACCCCACGGCAGGGCGCACCCCTCCACTTT
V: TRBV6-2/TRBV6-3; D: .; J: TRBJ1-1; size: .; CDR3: CASSWEGGTEAFF; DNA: TGTGCCAGCAGTTGGGAGGGTGGGACTGAAGCTTTCTTT
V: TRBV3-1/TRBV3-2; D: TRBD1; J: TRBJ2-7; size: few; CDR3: CASSQEGQDPYF; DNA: TGTGCCAGCAGCCAAGAAGGACAGGATCCGTACTTC
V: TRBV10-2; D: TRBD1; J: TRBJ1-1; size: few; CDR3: CASLPFWPDRDYTEAFF; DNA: TGCGCCAGCCTTCCTTTTTGGCCTGACAGGGACTACACTGAAGCTTTCTTT
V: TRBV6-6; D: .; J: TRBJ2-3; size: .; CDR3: CASSWESGSTDTQYF; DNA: TGTGCCAGCAGTTGGGAAAGCGGTAGCACAGATACGCAGTATTTT
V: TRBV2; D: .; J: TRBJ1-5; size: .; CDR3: CASSEGQSEGHRSQPQHF; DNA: TGTGCCAGCAGTGAAGGTCAGTCGGAGGGGCACCGCAGTCAGCCCCAGCATTTT
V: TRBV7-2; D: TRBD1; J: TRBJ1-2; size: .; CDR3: CASSLAGGSGYTF; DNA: TGTGCCAGCAGCTTGGCAGGGGGCTCGGGCTACACCTTC
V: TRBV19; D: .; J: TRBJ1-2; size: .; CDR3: CASTPLVAGYGYTF; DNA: TGTGCCAGTACTCCATTAGTTGCAGGGTATGGCTACACCTTC
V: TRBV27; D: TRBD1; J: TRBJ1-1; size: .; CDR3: CASSRDRGGWNTEAFF; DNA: TGTGCCAGCAGCCGGGACAGGGGGGGGTGGAACACTGAAGCTTTCTTT
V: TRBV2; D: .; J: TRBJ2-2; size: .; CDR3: CASGRRGGELFF; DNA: TGTGCCAGCGGCCGGAGGGGCGGGGAGCTGTTTTTT
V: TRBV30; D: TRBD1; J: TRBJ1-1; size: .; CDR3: CAWSRDRATEAFF; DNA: TGTGCCTGGAGTCGGGACAGGGCCACTGAAGCTTTCTTT
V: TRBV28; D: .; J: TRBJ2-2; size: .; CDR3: CASSPLVSQGLTGELFF; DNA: TGTGCCAGCAGTCCCCTGGTTTCGCAGGGACTCACCGGGGAGCTGTTTTTT
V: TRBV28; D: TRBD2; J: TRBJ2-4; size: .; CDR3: CASSLGNSAGGNIQYF; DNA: TGTGCCAGCAGTTTGGGAAATTCAGCCGGGGGGAACATTCAGTACTTC
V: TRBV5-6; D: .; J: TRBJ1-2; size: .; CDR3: CASSLPRGGYTF; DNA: TGTGCCAGCAGCTTACCCCGGGGTGGCTACACCTTC
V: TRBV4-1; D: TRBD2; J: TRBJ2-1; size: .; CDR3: CASSQGLAGPVSSYNEQFF; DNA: TGCGCCAGCAGCCAAGGACTAGCGGGACCCGTTAGCTCCTACAATGAGCAGTTCTTC
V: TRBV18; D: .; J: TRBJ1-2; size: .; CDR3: CASYTGAEGYTF; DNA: TGTGCCAGCTATACGGGTGCTGAGGGCTACACCTTC
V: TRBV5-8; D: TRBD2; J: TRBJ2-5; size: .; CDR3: CASSLMGGGETQYF; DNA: TGTGCCAGCAGCTTGATGGGGGGGGGAGAGACCCAGTACTTC
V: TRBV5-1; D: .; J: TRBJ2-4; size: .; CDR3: CASSQGLENIQYF; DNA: TGCGCCAGCAGCCAGGGGCTGGAAAACATTCAGTACTTC
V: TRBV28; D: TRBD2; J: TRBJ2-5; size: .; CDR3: CASSSGTSGRYWETQYF; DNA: TGTGCCAGCAGTTCCGGGACTAGCGGGAGGTATTGGGAGACCCAGTACTTC
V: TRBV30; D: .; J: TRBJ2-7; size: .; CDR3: CAWSVGQNEQYF; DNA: TGTGCCTGGAGTGTTGGGCAGAACGAGCAGTACTTC
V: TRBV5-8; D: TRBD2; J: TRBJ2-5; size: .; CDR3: CASSSGLAGGETQYF; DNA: TGTGCCAGCAGCTCCGGACTAGCGGGAGGGGAGACCCAGTACTTC
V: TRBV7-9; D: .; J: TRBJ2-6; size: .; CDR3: CASTTHTSSGANVLTF; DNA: TGTGCCAGCACCACCCACACCAGCTCTGGGGCCAACGTCCTGACTTTC
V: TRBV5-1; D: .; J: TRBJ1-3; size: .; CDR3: CASSLSGDENTIYF; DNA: TGCGCCAGCAGCTTATCAGGGGACGAAAACACCATATATTTT